The T cell receptor (beta chain) under discussion was sequenced for a study of tissue T cells after allogeneic stem cell transplantation. Study-wide background: Gastrointestinal graft-versus-host disease was present in all patients, each treated with several therapy lines. Five GVHD patients had recipient-origin PBMCs collected before transplant.

Profiled with immunoSEQ multiplex PCR; TCRdb holds only in-frame clones, not every one. The data contain about 43,000 clones, roughly 90% of them seen just once; the ten biggest clones take up approximately 3.9%. Study observations and caveats: TCR repertoires tracked anatomic similarity, regardless of disease or transplant status.

Trimming stripped 6 bases from V and 8 bases from J, with 22 bases between. CDR3 length: 15 residues. From germline, CDR1 is SNHLY and CDR2 FYNNEI. In the case of this clone: Its antigen is undetermined.

This clonotype was sampled from a woman aged 35 to 69 who later had graft-versus-host disease after an allogeneic stem cell transplant. The J gene is TRBJ1-2, the V gene TRBV2; D is ambiguous. Sequences were derived from blood, sampled before transplantation. The CDR3 sequence: CASSPEGRVSRGYTF. CDR3 nucleotide sequence: TGTGCCAGCAGCCCCGAGGGCAGAGTGTCTAGGGGCTACACCTTC.